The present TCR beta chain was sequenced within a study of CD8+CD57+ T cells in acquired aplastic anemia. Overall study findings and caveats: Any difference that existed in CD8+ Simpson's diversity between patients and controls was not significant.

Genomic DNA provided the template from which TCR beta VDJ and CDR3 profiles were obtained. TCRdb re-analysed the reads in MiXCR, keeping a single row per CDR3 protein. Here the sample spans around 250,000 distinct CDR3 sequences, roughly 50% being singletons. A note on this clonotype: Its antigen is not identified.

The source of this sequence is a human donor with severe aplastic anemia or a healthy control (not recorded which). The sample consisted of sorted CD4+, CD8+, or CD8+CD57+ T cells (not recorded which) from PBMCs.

The chain's CDR3 is CATSDPDTRETQYF. CDR3 bases: TGTGCCACCAGTGACCCTGACACTCGGGAGACCCAGTACTTC. V usage is TRBV24-1 and J usage is TRBJ2-5, with unresolved D. CDR1 is KGHDR and CDR2 is SFDVKD in the germline V gene. This CDR3 is built from 14 residues. Between the trimmed V and J ends, which lost 4 bases and 5 bases, there was a span of 13 bases.